The 15 T cell receptor beta chains listed next were all sequenced from one sample in a study of blood T cell repertoires in COVID-19. The repertoire was sequenced with immunoSEQ multiplex PCR; TCRdb's copy has only in-frame clones and lacks some. Here the sample spans 150,000 to 200,000 clones, about 87% being singletons. Sequencing was carried out using peripheral blood. These receptor sequences come from a man between 18 and 35 years old with active or convalescent COVID-19.

This clone has more than one count but fewer than ten. The V gene is TRBV12-5, the J gene TRBJ2-5; 8 bases map to TRBD2. This CDR3 comprises 13 residues. V shed 9 bases, J shed 4 bases, and the junction held 7 bases outside the gene matches. Germline loops: CDR1 LGHNT, CDR2 FRNRAP. The CDR3 here is CARDPSGGETQYF. The CDR3 nucleotides read TGTGCTAGGGACCCCAGCGGGGGAGAGACCCAGTACTTC.

The CDR3 sequence: CASSGLADYNEQFF. CDR3 coding DNA: TGTGCCAGCAGCGGACTAGCGGATTACAATGAGCAGTTCTTC. The V call is TRBV27, the J call TRBJ2-1, with 10 bases identical to TRBD2. Germline V lookup: CDR1 MNHEY, CDR2 SMNVEV (reference sequence). Losses at the gene ends were 6 bases for V and 4 bases for J; bases not matched to a gene: 3. There are 14 residues in the CDR3.

The chain recombines TRBV27 with TRBJ1-5, with D possibly being TRBD1 (6 bases). CDR1 and CDR2 (germline): MNHEY, SMNVEV (reference sequence). The CDR3 is 14 residues long. Trimming removed 3 bases at V and 6 bases at J, with 12 bases between. The CDR3 nucleotides are TGTGCCAGCAGTTTGGGGGGGGCAGGTCAGCCCCAGCATTTT. As protein: CASSLGGAGQPQHF.

The V and J genes are TRBV6-5 and TRBJ1-3; a possible D gene is TRBD1 (5 bases). The CDR3 consists of 15 residues. CDR1 is MNHEY and CDR2 is SVGAGI in the germline V gene. V lost 2 bases and J 2 bases, leaving 10 bases between the germline ends. The CDR3 bases are TGTGCCAGCAGTTACGGAGGGGACCCTGGAAACACCATATATTTT. This translates into CASSYGGDPGNTIYF.

This chain uses TRBV30 with TRBJ1-1; possible D gene TRBD1, 5 bases. Germline CDR1 reads GTSNPN; CDR2 reads SVGIG (reference sequence). The length of the CDR3 is 13 residues. V shed 5 bases and J shed 4 bases, with 14 bases lying between them. The CDR3 is CAWAALQGTEAFF. CDR3 DNA sequence: TGTGCCTGGGCCGCCCTCCAGGGCACTGAAGCTTTCTTT.

The chain couples TRBV5-6 to TRBJ2-1; no definite D call. The CDR3 consists of 15 residues. The germline V gene has CDR1 SGHDT and CDR2 YYEEEE. V lost 3 bases, J lost 3 bases, and 13 bases lay in between. CDR3 region: CASSSSDSFYNEQFF. CDR3 DNA sequence: TGTGCCAGCAGCTCCTCCGACTCATTCTACAATGAGCAGTTCTTC.

J is TRBJ1-2 and V is TRBV20-1, with D perhaps matching TRBD1 (5 bases). V lost 1 base to trimming and J lost 6 bases, with 6 bases between them. From germline, CDR1 is DFQATT and CDR2 SNEGSKA (reference sequence). CDR3 size: 11 residues. Written as DNA, the CDR3 is TGCAGTGCTAGAGTACAGGATGGCTACACCTTC. Translated, it gives CSARVQDGYTF.

V and J are TRBV5-5 and TRBJ1-2, with 7 bases matching TRBD1. Germline loops: CDR1 SGHKS, CDR2 YYEKEE (reference sequence). The CDR3 runs 15 residues. Losses at the gene ends were 3 bases for V and 4 bases for J; bases not matched to a gene: 9. DNA for the CDR3: TGTGCCAGCAGCTACAGTTCGGGACAGAGCTATGGCTACACCTTC. Translating it yields CASSYSSGQSYGYTF.

This clone was detected only once. The rearrangement uses TRBV2 and TRBJ2-3, with 8 bases matching TRBD2. This CDR3 spans 13 amino acids. From germline, CDR1 is SNHLY and CDR2 FYNNEI. V dropped 4 bases and J dropped 6; count of bases not matched to a gene: 3. CDR3 sequence (DNA): TGTGCCAGCAGTGGGACTAGCTTGGATACGCAGTATTTT. This sequence encodes CASSGTSLDTQYF.

A few counts support this clone. CDR3 loop: CASSTPAEVLYGYTF. CDR3 DNA sequence: TGTGCCAGCAGTACTCCCGCGGAGGTACTCTATGGCTACACCTTC. The chain links TRBV28 to TRBJ1-2; D is uncertain. V gave up 5 bases and J gave up 4 bases, with 17 bases separating them. Looked up from germline, CDR1 is MDHEN and CDR2 is SYDVKM. The CDR3 spans 15 residues.

Only a few counts were recorded for this clone. This rearrangement joins TRBV2 to TRBJ1-2, with 8 bases matching TRBD1. Looked up from germline, CDR1 is SNHLY and CDR2 is FYNNEI. The V and J ends lost 5 bases and 3 bases, in that order; junction bases with no gene match: 8. CDR3 length equals 15 residues. CDR3 loop: CASSYTRGLDYGYTF. The CDR3 bases are TGTGCCAGCAGTTATACCAGGGGGCTTGACTATGGCTACACCTTC.

The rearrangement links TRBV7-2 to TRBJ1-1; TRBD1 agrees at 7 bases. The CDR3 is made up of 15 amino acids. Germline V gene data show CDR1 as SGHTA and CDR2 as FQGNSA. V lost 0 bases to trimming and J lost 2 bases; unmatched junction nucleotides: 3. The CDR3 coding sequence is TGTGCCAGCAGCTTAGCGGGGACAGCCAACACTGAAGCTTTCTTT. Encoded protein: CASSLAGTANTEAFF.

The chain combines TRBV3-1 (or the pseudogene TRBV3-2) with TRBJ1-1, with D perhaps matching TRBD1 (5 bases). CDR1 is LGHDT and CDR2 is YNNKEL in the germline V gene (reference sequence). This CDR3 comprises 14 residues. Trimming removed 1 base at V and 4 bases at J, with 10 bases between. The CDR3 loop is CASSQAGSGTEAFF. The DNA for the CDR3 is TGTGCCAGCAGCCAAGCAGGGTCTGGCACTGAAGCTTTCTTT.

The chain joins TRBV10-3 to TRBJ1-1; D is possibly TRBD1 (5 bases). The CDR3 consists of 14 residues. The V gene's germline CDR1 is ENHRY and CDR2 SYGVKD. V lost 8 bases, J lost 3 bases, and 16 bases lay in between. This CDR3 is CAIGGPTGDTEAFF. The CDR3 bases are TGTGCCATCGGCGGTCCCACGGGGGACACTGAAGCTTTCTTT.

The gene calls are TRBV20-1 and TRBJ2-1; 9 nucleotides align to TRBD2. Germline trimming cut 3 bases from V and 9 bases from J; bases unmatched to any gene: 15. Germline loops: CDR1 DFQATT, CDR2 SNEGSKA (reference sequence). CDR3 length: 16 residues. The CDR3 is CSASFPPGTSTAEQFF. CDR3 nucleotide sequence: TGCAGTGCTAGTTTCCCTCCCGGGACTAGCACTGCTGAGCAGTTCTTC.